This is a list of T cell receptor beta chains from one sample in a study of blood T cell repertoires in COVID-19. Profiled with immunoSEQ multiplex PCR; TCRdb holds only in-frame clones, not every one. Counted here are 400,000 to 550,000 clones, approximately 90% occurring once; the ten biggest clones make up roughly 1.8%. Sequenced: PBMCs or T cells enriched from blood (not recorded which). Every receptor here comes from a woman between 18 and 30 years old with acute COVID-19. CDR3s include the opening cysteine and the closing phenylalanine or tryptophan. The D gene is left open where the match is weak. Size values are once, few and many counts, or a class for expanded clones, and some rows have none.

abundance,v_gene,j_gene,d_gene,CDR3aa,CDR3nt
NA,TRBV19,TRBJ2-2,NA,CASRVLSPHPNTGELFF,TGTGCCAGTAGAGTATTATCCCCACACCCGAACACCGGGGAGCTGTTTTTT
NA,TRBV5-1,TRBJ2-3,NA,CASRVGGDTQYF,TGCGCCAGCAGGGTGGGGGGAGATACGCAGTATTTT
NA,TRBV11-2,TRBJ1-1,NA,CASSLGGWEAFF,TGTGCCAGCAGCTTAGGAGGGTGGGAAGCTTTCTTT
NA,TRBV18,TRBJ2-1,TRBD1,CASSPELRQGANEQFF,TGTGCCAGCTCGCCCGAGCTCAGACAGGGGGCGAATGAGCAGTTCTTC
NA,TRBV5-4,TRBJ1-1,NA,CASSSTRNTEAFF,TGTGCCAGCAGCTCGACAAGAAACACTGAAGCTTTCTTT
NA,TRBV11-3,TRBJ2-1,TRBD2,CASSLRTSANNEQFF,TGTGCCAGCAGTCTTAGGACTAGCGCTAACAATGAGCAGTTCTTC
NA,TRBV5-1,TRBJ2-1,TRBD2,CASSLAPSGGFNEQFF,TGCGCCAGCAGCTTGGCCCCTAGCGGGGGGTTCAATGAGCAGTTCTTC
NA,TRBV5-6,TRBJ2-7,NA,CASSRTEKSYEQYF,TGTGCCAGCAGCAGGACAGAGAAATCCTACGAGCAGTACTTC
few,TRBV28,TRBJ2-7,TRBD1,CASLNQGASYEQYF,TGTGCCAGTTTAAATCAGGGGGCGTCCTACGAGCAGTACTTC
NA,TRBV10-3,TRBJ2-2,TRBD1,CAISESGQASVTGELFF,TGTGCCATCAGTGAGTCTGGACAGGCGTCGGTCACCGGGGAGCTGTTTTTT
NA,TRBV7-9,TRBJ1-2,NA,CASSNHAGPGVGYTF,TGTGCCAGCAGCAACCACGCCGGACCGGGGGTCGGCTACACCTTC
NA,TRBV30,TRBJ2-1,NA,CAWSRGGEQFF,TGTGCCTGGAGTAGGGGGGGTGAGCAGTTCTTC
NA,TRBV6-5,TRBJ1-3,NA,CASRPTGSGNTIYF,TGTGCCAGCAGGCCAACAGGGAGCGGAAACACCATATATTTT
few,TRBV14,TRBJ2-7,TRBD1,CASSQARDSSYEQYF,TGTGCCAGCAGCCAAGCACGGGACAGCTCCTACGAGCAGTACTTC
NA,TRBV18,TRBJ1-5,TRBD1,CASSHGQGSNQPQHF,TGTGCCAGCTCACACGGACAGGGAAGCAATCAGCCCCAGCATTTT
NA,TRBV12-5,TRBJ2-1,TRBD2,CASGLVRTSGLNDEQFF,TGTGCTAGTGGTTTGGTACGGACTAGCGGACTAAATGATGAGCAGTTCTTC
NA,TRBV18,TRBJ2-7,NA,CASSPGGYEQYF,TGTGCCAGCTCACCCGGAGGCTACGAGCAGTACTTC
once,TRBV3-1/TRBV3-2,TRBJ2-3,NA,CASSQDARGSSTDTQYF,TGTGCCAGCAGCCAAGATGCGCGGGGTTCTAGCACAGATACGCAGTATTTT
NA,TRBV6-5,TRBJ1-2,NA,CASKPPQNYGYTF,TGTGCCAGCAAGCCTCCACAGAACTATGGCTACACCTTC
NA,TRBV7-2,TRBJ2-7,TRBD2,CASSFGLAGESEQYF,TGTGCCAGCAGCTTCGGACTAGCGGGAGAATCCGAGCAGTACTTC
NA,TRBV5-4,TRBJ2-6,NA,CASSLEGSGANVLTF,TGTGCCAGCAGCTTGGAGGGGTCTGGGGCCAACGTCCTGACTTTC
NA,TRBV19,TRBJ2-6,NA,CASSTTVIGANVLTF,TGTGCCAGTAGTACGACAGTAATTGGGGCCAACGTCCTGACTTTC
NA,TRBV4-1,TRBJ2-3,TRBD2,CASSPRLAGGSDTQYF,TGCGCCAGCAGCCCCCGACTAGCGGGAGGGTCAGATACGCAGTATTTT
few,TRBV27,TRBJ1-2,NA,CASSPTRGKLGLYGYTF,TGTGCCAGCAGTCCCACCAGGGGAAAACTTGGGCTGTATGGCTACACCTTC
NA,TRBV7-2,TRBJ1-2,TRBD1,CASSLAPRTGNYGYTF,TGTGCCAGCAGCTTAGCTCCTAGGACAGGGAACTATGGCTACACCTTC
NA,TRBV5-8,TRBJ1-6,TRBD1,CASSFGQGNSPLHF,TGTGCCAGCAGCTTTGGACAGGGTAATTCACCCCTCCACTTT
NA,TRBV9,TRBJ1-6,TRBD1,CASSVGDRNSPLHF,TGTGCCAGCAGCGTAGGGGACAGGAATTCACCCCTCCACTTT
NA,TRBV20-1,TRBJ2-3,NA,CSASYTDGTDTQYF,TGCAGTGCTAGTTATACTGATGGCACAGATACGCAGTATTTT
NA,TRBV29-1,TRBJ1-3,TRBD1,CSVEAGTDSGNTIYF,TGCAGCGTTGAGGCCGGGACAGACTCTGGAAACACCATATATTTT
NA,TRBV2,TRBJ2-7,TRBD2,CAGALAGAESYEQYF,TGTGCCGGGGCCCTAGCGGGAGCAGAATCCTACGAGCAGTACTTC
NA,TRBV4-1,TRBJ2-1,NA,CASSQGGAYNEQFF,TGCGCCAGCAGCCAAGGTGGGGCGTACAATGAGCAGTTCTTC
NA,TRBV5-5,TRBJ2-7,NA,CASSLVLTTYEQYF,TGTGCCAGCAGCTTGGTTCTTACCACCTACGAGCAGTACTTC
NA,TRBV18,TRBJ1-6,TRBD1,CASSPRTGRDSPLHF,TGTGCCAGCTCACCAAGGACAGGGCGGGATTCACCCCTCCACTTT
NA,TRBV5-4,TRBJ1-2,TRBD1,CASSPGQGDYGYTF,TGTGCCAGCAGCCCCGGACAGGGTGACTATGGCTACACCTTC
NA,TRBV7-2,TRBJ2-5,TRBD2,CASSKGLYRRETQYF,TGTGCCAGCAGCAAGGGACTATACAGGAGAGAGACCCAGTACTTC
NA,TRBV19,TRBJ1-5,NA,CASSILADQPQHF,TGTGCCAGTAGTATCTTAGCGGATCAGCCCCAGCATTTT
NA,TRBV3-1/TRBV3-2,TRBJ1-2,NA,CASSQRDRFGKGYTF,TGTGCCAGCAGCCAACGCGACAGGTTCGGTAAGGGCTACACCTTC
few,TRBV2,TRBJ1-1,TRBD1,CASSVSPDRGVKEAFF,TGTGCCAGCAGTGTATCCCCGGACAGGGGGGTTAAGGAAGCTTTCTTT
many,TRBV19,TRBJ2-5,TRBD1,CASSIEGQGIETQYF,TGTGCCAGTAGTATAGAGGGACAGGGGATAGAGACCCAGTACTTC
NA,TRBV4-1,TRBJ1-1,TRBD1,CASSQGGQGTEAFF,TGCGCCAGCAGCCAAGGCGGACAGGGCACTGAAGCTTTCTTT
NA,TRBV6-5,TRBJ2-5,TRBD2,CASSPLAGPETQYF,TGTGCCAGCAGTCCCCTAGCGGGCCCAGAGACCCAGTACTTC
NA,TRBV19,TRBJ2-4,TRBD1,CASRPDRAGKNIQYF,TGTGCCAGTAGACCGGACAGGGCGGGCAAAAACATTCAGTACTTC
NA,TRBV20-1,TRBJ2-7,TRBD2,CSASGSSGFSYEQYF,TGCAGTGCTAGTGGTTCTAGCGGTTTCTCCTACGAGCAGTACTTC
NA,TRBV10-3,TRBJ1-5,TRBD1,CAISLQGEGQPQHF,TGTGCCATCAGTTTACAGGGGGAAGGTCAGCCCCAGCATTTT
NA,TRBV12-3/TRBV12-4,TRBJ2-1,TRBD1,CASRQGANEQFF,TGTGCCAGCAGACAGGGGGCCAATGAGCAGTTCTTC